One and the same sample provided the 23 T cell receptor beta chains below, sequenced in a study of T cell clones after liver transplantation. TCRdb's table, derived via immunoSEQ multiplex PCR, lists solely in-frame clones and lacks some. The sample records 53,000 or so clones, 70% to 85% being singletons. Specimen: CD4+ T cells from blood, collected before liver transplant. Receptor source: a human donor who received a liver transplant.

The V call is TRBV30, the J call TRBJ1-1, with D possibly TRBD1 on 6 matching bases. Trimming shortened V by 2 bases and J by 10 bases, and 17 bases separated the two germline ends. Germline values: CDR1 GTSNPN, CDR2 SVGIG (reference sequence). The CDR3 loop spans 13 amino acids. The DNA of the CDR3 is TGTGCCTGGAGTTCTAGTGGGGGCAGTCGAGCTTTCTTT. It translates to CAWSSSGGSRAFF. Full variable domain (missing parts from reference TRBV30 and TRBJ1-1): SQTIHQWPATLVQPVGSPLSLECTVEGTSNPNLYWYRQAAGRGLQLLFYSVGIGQISSEVPQNLSASRPQDRQFILSSKKLLLSDSGFYLCAWSSSGGSRAFFGQGTRLTVV.

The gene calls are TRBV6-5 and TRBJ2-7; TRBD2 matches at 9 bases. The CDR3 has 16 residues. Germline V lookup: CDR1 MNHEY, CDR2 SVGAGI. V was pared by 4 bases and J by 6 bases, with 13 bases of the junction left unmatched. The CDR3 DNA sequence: TGTGCCAGCAGTTCCCAGGGAGGCAGCGGGAGGAGCGAGCAGTACTTC. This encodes CASSSQGGSGRSEQYF.

CDR3 sequence (DNA): TGTGCCAGCAGCTTGCCAGGTCGACTCCTAGGCTACACCTTC. Its translation: CASSLPGRLLGYTF. The chain is built from TRBV5-4 and TRBJ1-2, with unresolved D. The CDR3 spans 14 residues. Trimming left V 1 base short and J 8 bases short, with 15 bases between. Germline CDR1 reads SGHNT; CDR2 reads YYREEE (reference sequence).

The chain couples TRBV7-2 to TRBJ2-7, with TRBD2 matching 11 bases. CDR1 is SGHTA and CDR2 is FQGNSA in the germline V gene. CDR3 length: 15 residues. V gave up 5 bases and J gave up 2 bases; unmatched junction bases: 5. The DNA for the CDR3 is TGTGCCAGCAGCCAGGGACTAGCGGAAACCTACGAGCAGTACTTC. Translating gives CASSQGLAETYEQYF.

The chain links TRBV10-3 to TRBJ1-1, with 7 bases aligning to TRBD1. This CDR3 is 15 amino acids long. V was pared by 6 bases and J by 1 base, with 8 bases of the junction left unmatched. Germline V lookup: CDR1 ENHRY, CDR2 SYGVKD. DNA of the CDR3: TGTGCCATCAGCGCAGGGGGTCAGGGGAACACTGAAGCTTTCTTT. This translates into CAISAGGQGNTEAFF.

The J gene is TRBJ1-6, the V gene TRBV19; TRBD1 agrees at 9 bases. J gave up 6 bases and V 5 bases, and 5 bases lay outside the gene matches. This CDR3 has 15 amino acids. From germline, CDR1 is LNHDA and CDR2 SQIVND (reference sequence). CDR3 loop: CASSPGQGGNSPLHF. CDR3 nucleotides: TGTGCCAGTAGTCCGGGACAGGGAGGTAATTCACCCCTCCACTTT.

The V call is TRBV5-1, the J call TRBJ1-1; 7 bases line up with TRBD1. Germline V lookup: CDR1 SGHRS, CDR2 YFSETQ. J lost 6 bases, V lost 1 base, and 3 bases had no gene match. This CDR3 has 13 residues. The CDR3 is CASSLRQGSEAFF. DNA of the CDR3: TGCGCCAGCAGCTTGAGACAGGGATCTGAAGCTTTCTTT.

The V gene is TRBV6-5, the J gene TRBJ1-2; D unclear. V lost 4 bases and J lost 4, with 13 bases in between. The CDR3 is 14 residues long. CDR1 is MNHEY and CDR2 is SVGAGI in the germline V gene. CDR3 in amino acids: CASSSGRGAYGYTF. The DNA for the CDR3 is TGTGCCAGCAGTTCCGGGCGGGGTGCCTATGGCTACACCTTC.

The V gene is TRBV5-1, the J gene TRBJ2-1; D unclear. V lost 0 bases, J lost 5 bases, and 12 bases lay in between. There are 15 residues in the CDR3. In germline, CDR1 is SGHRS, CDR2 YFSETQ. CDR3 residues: CASSLAMVVDNEQFF. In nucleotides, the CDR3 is TGCGCCAGCAGCTTGGCCATGGTCGTGGACAATGAGCAGTTCTTC.

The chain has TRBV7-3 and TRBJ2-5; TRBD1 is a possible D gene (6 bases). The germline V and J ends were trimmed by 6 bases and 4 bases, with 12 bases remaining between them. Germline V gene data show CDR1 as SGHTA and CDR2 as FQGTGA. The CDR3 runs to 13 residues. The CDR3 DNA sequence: TGTGCCAGCAGTTTGAACAGGGCAGAGACCCAGTACTTC. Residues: CASSLNRAETQYF.

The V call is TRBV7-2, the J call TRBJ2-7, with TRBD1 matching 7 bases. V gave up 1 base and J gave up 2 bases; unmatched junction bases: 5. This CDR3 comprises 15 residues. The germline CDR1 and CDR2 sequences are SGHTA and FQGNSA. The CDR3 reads CASSLGSTGTYEQYF. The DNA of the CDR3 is TGTGCCAGCAGCTTAGGGTCGACAGGGACCTACGAGCAGTACTTC.

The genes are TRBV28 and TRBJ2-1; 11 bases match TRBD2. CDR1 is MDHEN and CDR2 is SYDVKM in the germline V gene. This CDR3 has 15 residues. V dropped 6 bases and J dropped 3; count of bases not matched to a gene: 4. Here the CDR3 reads CASRLAGDDYNEQFF. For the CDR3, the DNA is TGTGCCAGCAGACTAGCGGGAGATGACTACAATGAGCAGTTCTTC.

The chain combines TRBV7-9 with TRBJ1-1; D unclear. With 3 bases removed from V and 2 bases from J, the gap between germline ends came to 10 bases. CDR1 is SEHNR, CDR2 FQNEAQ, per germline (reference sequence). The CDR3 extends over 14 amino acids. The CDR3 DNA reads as TGTGCCAGCAGCTTCTCAAGAGCCAACACTGAAGCTTTCTTT. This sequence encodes CASSFSRANTEAFF.

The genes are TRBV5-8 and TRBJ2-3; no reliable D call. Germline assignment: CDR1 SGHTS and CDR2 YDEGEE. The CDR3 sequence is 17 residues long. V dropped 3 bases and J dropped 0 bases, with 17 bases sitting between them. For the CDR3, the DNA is TGTGCCAGCAGCTACCCTAAAGACGGAGCCAGCACAGATACGCAGTATTTT. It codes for CASSYPKDGASTDTQYF.

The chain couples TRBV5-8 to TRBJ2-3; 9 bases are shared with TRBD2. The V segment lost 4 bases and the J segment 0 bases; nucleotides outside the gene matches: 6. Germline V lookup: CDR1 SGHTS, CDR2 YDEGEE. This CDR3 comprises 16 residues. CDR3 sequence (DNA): TGTGCCAGCAGCCGCCAGACTAGCGGTAGCACAGATACGCAGTATTTT. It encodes CASSRQTSGSTDTQYF.

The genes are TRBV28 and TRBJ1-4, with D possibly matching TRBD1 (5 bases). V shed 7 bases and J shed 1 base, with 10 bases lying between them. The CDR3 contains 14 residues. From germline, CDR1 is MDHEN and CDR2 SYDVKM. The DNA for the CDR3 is TGTGCCAGCATACAGGAGAAAACTAATGAAAAACTGTTTTTT. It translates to CASIQEKTNEKLFF. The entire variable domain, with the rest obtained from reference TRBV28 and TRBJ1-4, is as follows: DVKVTQSSRYLVKRTGEKVFLECVQDMDHENMFWYRQDPGLGLRLIYFSYDVKMKEKGDIPEGYSVSREKKERFSLILESASTNQTSMYLCASIQEKTNEKLFFGSGTQLSVL.

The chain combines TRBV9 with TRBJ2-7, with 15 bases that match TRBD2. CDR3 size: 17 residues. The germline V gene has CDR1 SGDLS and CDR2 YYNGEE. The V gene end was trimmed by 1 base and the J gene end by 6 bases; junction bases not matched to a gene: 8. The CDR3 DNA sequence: TGTGCCAGCAGCGTACGCCCCGGACTAGCGGGAGGGCGCGAGCAGTACTTC. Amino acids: CASSVRPGLAGGREQYF.

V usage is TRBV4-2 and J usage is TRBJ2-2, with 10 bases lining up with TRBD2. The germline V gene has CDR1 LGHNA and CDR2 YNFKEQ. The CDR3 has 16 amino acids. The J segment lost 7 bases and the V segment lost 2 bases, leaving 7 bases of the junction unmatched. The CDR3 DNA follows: TGTGCCAGCAGCCAATCCCTAGCGGGAGCCGACGGGGAGCTGTTTTTT. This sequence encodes CASSQSLAGADGELFF.

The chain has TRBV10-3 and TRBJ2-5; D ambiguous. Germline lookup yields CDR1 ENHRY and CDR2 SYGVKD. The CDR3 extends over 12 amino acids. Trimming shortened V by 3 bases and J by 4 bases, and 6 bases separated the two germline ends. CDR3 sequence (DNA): TGTGCCATCAGTGAAAATGGAGAGACCCAGTACTTC. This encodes CAISENGETQYF.

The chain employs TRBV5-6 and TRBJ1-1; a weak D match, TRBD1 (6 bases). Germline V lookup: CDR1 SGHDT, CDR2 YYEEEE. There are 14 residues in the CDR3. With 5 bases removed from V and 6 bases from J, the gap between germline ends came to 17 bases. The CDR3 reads CASSDRDKHPEAFF. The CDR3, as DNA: TGTGCCAGCAGTGACCGGGACAAGCACCCTGAAGCTTTCTTT.

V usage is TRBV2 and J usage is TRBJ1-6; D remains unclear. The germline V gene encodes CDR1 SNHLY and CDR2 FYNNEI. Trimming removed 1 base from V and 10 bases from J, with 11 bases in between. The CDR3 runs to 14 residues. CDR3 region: CASSEGMSYSPLHF. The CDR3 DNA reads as TGTGCCAGCAGTGAAGGCATGTCCTACTCACCCCTCCACTTT.

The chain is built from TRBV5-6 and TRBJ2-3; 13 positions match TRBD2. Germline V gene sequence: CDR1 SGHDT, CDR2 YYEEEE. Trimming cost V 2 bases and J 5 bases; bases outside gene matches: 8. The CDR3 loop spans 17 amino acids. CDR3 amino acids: CASSFDGLAGVIDTQYF. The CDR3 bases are TGTGCCAGCAGCTTTGACGGACTAGCGGGAGTTATAGATACGCAGTATTTT.

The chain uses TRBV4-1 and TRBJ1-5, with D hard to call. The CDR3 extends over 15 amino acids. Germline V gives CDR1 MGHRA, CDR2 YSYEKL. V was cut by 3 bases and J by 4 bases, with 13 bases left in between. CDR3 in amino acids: CASSQLQTKNQPQHF. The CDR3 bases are TGCGCCAGCAGCCAGTTACAGACTAAAAATCAGCCCCAGCATTTT.